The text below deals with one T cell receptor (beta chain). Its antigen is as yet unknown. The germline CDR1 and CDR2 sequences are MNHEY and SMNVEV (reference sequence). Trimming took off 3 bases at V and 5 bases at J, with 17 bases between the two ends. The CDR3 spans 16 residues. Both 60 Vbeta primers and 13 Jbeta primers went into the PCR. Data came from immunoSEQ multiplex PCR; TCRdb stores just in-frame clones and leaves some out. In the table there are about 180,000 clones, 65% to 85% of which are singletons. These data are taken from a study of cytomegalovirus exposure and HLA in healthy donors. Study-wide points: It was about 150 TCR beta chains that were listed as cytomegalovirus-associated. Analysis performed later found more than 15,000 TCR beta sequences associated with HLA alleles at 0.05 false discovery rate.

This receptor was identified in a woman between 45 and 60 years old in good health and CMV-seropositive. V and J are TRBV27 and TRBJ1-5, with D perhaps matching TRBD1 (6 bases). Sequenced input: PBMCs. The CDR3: CASSLGVPGQDQPQHF. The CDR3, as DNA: TGTGCCAGCAGTTTGGGCGTCCCGGGACAAGATCAGCCCCAGCATTTT.